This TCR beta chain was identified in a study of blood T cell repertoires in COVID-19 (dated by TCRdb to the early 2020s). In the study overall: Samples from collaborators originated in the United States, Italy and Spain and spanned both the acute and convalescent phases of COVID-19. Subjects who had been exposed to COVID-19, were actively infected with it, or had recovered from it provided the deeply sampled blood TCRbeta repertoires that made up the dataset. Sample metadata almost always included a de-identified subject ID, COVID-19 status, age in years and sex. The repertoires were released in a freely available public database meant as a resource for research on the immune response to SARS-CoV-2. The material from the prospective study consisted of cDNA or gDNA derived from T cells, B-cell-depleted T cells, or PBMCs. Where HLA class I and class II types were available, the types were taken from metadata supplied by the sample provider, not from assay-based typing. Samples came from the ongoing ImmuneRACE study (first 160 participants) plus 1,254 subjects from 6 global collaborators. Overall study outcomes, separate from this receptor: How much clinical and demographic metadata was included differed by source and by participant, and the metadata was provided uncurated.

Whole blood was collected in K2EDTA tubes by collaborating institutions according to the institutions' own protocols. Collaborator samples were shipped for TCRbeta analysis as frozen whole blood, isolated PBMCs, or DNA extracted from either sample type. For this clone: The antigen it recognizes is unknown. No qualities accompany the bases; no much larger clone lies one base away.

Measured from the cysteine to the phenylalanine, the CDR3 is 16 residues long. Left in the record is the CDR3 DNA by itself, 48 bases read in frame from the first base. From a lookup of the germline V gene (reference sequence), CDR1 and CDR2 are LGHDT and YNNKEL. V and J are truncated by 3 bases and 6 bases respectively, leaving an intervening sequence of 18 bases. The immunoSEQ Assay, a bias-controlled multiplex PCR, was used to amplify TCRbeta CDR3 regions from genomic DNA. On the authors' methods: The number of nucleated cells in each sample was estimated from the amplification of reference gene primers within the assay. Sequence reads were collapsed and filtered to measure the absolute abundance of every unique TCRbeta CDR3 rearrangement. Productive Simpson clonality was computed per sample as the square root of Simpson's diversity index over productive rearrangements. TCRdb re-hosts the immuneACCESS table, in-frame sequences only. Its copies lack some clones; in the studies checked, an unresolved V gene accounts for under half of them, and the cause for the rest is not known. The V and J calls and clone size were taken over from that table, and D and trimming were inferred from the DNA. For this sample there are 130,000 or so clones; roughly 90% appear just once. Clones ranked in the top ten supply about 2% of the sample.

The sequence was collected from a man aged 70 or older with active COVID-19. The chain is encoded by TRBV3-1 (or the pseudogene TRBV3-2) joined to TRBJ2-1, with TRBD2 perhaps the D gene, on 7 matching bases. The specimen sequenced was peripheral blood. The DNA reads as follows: TGTGCCAGCAGCCATCCTGGCGGGGGCTGGGGCAATGAGCAGTTCTTC. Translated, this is CASSHPGGGWGNEQFF.